These 8 T cell receptor beta chains were all obtained from the same sample, sequenced in a study of monozygotic twins with inflammatory bowel disease. TCRdb re-called the 5' RACE reads; every CDR3 protein appears as one record, without DNA. The sample includes 310,000 or so distinct CDR3 sequences. The sequenced sample consisted of blood. The receptors here all came from a human donor with ulcerative colitis or Crohn's disease, or a healthy co-twin of an affected twin (not recorded which).

The V and J genes are TRBV18 and TRBJ2-5; absent DNA, TCRdb's TRBD1 call cannot be checked. The CDR3 covers 13 residues. Looked up from germline, CDR1 is KGHSH and CDR2 is LQKENI. This CDR3 reads CASSRGQQETQYF. Variable domain in full (rest from reference TRBV18 and TRBJ2-5): NAGVMQNPRHLVRRRGQEARLRCSPMKGHSHVYWYRQLPEEGLKFMVYLQKENIIDESGMPKERFSAEFPKEGPSILRIQQVVRGDSAAYFCASSRGQQETQYFGPGTRLLVL.

The gene calls are TRBV7-2 and TRBJ1-5; TCRdb's D gene call, TRBD1, goes unchecked for lack of DNA. This CDR3 has 16 residues. CDR1 and CDR2 from the germline V gene are SGHTA and FQGNSA. CDR3 protein: CASSSGQGGLNQPQHF.

The chain employs TRBV6-2 or TRBV6-3 and TRBJ1-3. Looked up from germline, CDR1 is MNHEY and CDR2 is SVGEGT. CDR3 length: 14 residues. The CDR3 region is CASSPRISGNTIYF.

The chain employs TRBV20-1 and TRBJ2-1; TCRdb reports TRBD2, a call that lacks DNA to check it against. The CDR3 covers 14 residues. CDR1 DFQATT and CDR2 SNEGSKA come from the germline V gene (reference sequence). The CDR3: CSARKALEANEQFF.

The rearrangement joins TRBV6-1 to TRBJ2-6. CDR1 and CDR2 from the germline V gene are MNHNS and SASEGT. The CDR3 contains 16 residues. CDR3: CASTLNQGSGANVLTF.

The rearrangement joins TRBV28 to TRBJ2-7; no DNA is available, so the TRBD2 call from TCRdb remains unchecked. The germline V gene has CDR1 MDHEN and CDR2 SYDVKM. The CDR3 length is 14 residues. The CDR3 protein is CASSFRTSDYEQYF.

The chain has TRBV5-1 and TRBJ2-1. From germline, CDR1 is SGHRS and CDR2 YFSETQ. This CDR3 contains 17 residues. The CDR3 sequence is CASSLALGVSSYNEQFF. Full variable domain (rest looked up from reference TRBV5-1 and TRBJ2-1): KAGVTQTPRYLIKTRGQQVTLSCSPISGHRSVSWYQQTPGQGLQFLFEYFSETQRNKGNFPGRFSGRQFSNSRSEMNVSTLELGDSALYLCASSLALGVSSYNEQFFGPGTRLTVL.

This sequence joins TRBV19 and TRBJ2-4; with no DNA, the TCRdb D assignment of TRBD1 cannot be verified. Germline values: CDR1 LNHDA, CDR2 SQIVND (reference sequence). This CDR3 is built from 16 residues. CDR3: CASSIGFPLAKNIQYF.